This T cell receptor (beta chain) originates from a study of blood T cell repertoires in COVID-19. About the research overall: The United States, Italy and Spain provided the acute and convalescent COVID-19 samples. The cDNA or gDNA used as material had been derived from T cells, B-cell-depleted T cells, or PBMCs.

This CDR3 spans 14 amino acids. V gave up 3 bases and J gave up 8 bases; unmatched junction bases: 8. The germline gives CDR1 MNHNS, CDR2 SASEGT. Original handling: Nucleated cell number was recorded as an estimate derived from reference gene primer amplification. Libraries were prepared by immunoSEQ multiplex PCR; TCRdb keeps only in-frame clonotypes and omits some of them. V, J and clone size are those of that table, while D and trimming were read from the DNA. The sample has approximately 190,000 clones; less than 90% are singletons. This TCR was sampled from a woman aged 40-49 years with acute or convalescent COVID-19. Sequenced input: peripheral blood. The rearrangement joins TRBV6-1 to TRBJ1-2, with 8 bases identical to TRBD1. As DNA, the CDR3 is TGTGCCAGCAGTGACGGACAGGGAAGAGGCGGCTACACCTTC. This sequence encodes CASSDGQGRGGYTF.